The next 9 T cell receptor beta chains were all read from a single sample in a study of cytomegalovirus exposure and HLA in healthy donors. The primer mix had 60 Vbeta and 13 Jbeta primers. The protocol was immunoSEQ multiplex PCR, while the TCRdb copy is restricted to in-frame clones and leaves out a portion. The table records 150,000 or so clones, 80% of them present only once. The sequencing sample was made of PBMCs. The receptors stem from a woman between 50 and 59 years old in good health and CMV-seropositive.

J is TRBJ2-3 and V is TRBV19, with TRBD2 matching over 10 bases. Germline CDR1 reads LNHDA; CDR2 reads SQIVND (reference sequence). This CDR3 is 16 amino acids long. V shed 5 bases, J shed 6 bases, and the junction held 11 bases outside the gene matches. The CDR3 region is CASSAHSGGGQDTQYF. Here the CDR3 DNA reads TGTGCCAGTAGTGCCCACAGCGGGGGGGGACAGGATACGCAGTATTTT.

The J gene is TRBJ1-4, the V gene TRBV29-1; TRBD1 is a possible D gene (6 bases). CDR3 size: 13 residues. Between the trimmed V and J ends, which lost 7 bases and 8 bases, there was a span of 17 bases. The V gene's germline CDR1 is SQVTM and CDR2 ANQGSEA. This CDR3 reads CSGRLGAGEKLFF. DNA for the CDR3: TGCAGCGGCAGATTGGGGGCTGGGGAAAAACTGTTTTTT.

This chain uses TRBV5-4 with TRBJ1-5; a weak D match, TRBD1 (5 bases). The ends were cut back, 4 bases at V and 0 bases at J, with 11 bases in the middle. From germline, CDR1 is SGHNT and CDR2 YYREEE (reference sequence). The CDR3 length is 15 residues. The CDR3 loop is CASSPGRGSNQPQHF. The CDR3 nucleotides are TGTGCCAGCAGCCCAGGGCGGGGTAGCAATCAGCCCCAGCATTTT.

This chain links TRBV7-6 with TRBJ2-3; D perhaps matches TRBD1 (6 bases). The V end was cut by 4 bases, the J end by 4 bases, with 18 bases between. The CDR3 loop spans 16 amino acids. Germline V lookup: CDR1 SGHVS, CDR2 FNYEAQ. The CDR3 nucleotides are TGTGCCAGCAGCTCGAGCAGGGGTGTAGAATCAGATACGCAGTATTTT. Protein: CASSSSRGVESDTQYF. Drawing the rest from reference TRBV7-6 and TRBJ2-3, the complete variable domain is GAGVSQSPRYKVTKRGQDVALRCDPISGHVSLYWYRQALGQGPEFLTYFNYEAQQDKSGLPNDRFSAERPEGSISTLTIQRTEQRDSAMYRCASSSSRGVESDTQYFGPGTRLTVL.

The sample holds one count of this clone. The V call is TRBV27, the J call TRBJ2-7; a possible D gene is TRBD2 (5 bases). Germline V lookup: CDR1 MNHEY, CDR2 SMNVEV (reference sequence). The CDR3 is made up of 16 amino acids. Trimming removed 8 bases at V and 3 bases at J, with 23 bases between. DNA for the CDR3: TGTGCCAGCGCCCGGCGGGTAGAGGCCATCAACTACGAGCAGTACTTC. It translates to CASARRVEAINYEQYF.

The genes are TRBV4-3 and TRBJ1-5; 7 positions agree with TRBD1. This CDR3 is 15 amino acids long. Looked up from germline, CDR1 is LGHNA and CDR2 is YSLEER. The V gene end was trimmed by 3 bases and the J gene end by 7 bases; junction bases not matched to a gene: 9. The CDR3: CASSQETGLKQPQHF. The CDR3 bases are TGCGCCAGCAGCCAGGAGACAGGGTTAAAACAGCCCCAGCATTTT.

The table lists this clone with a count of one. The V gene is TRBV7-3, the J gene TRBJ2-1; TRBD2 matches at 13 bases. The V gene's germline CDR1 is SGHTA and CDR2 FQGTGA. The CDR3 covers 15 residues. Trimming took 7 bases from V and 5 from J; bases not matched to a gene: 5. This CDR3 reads CASKTSGGPHNEQFF. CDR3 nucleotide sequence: TGTGCCAGCAAGACTAGCGGGGGGCCCCACAATGAGCAGTTCTTC. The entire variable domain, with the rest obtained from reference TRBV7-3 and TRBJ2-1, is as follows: GAGVSQTPSNKVTEKGKYVELRCDPISGHTALYWYRQSLGQGPEFLIYFQGTGAADDSGLPNDRFFAVRPEGSVSTLKIQRTERGDSAVYLCASKTSGGPHNEQFFGPGTRLTVL.

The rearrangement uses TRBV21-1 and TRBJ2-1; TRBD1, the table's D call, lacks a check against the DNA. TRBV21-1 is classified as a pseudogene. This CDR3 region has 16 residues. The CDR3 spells CASSRLRGSSFNEQFF. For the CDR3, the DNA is TGTGCCAGCAGCAGGCTCAGGGGATCTAGTTTCAATGAGCAGTTCTTC.

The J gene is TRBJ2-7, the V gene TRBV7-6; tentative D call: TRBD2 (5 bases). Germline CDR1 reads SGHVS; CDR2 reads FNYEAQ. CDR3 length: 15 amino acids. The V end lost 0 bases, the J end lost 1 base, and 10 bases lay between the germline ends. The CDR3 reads CASSLAGVGSYEQYF. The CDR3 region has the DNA TGTGCCAGCAGCTTAGCCGGGGTCGGATCCTACGAGCAGTACTTC.